In its sample, the clone carrying this TCR beta chain was seen a few times. This entry belongs to a study of blood T cell repertoires in COVID-19. About the research overall: The United States, Italy and Spain were the sources of the acute and convalescent COVID-19 samples. PBMCs, B-cell-depleted T cells, or T cells were the source of the cDNA or gDNA that made up the material.

Original analysis: Nucleated cell counts were estimated from reference gene primer amplification. Some clones are missing from TCRdb's copy, which holds only in-frame ones; the method was immunoSEQ multiplex PCR. Clone size and V and J calls were adopted from that table, with D and trimming inferred from the DNA. Of roughly 230,000 clones listed, 70% to 90% were seen once; the top ten hold roughly 6.7%. CDR1 is LGHDT and CDR2 is YNNKEL in the germline V gene (reference sequence). V lost 4 bases to trimming and J lost 5 bases, with 8 bases between them. The CDR3 has 12 residues. Participants had their cohort set by participant-reported clinical history.

The sequencing sample was made of PBMCs or T cells enriched from blood (not recorded which). The genes are TRBV3-1 (or the pseudogene TRBV3-2) and TRBJ1-1, with D maybe TRBD1 (6 bases). The TCR sequence derives from a woman in her forties or fifties who had been exposed to COVID-19. The CDR3 DNA reads TGTGCCAGCAGCCCCCAGGGGACTGAAGCTTTCTTT. It encodes CASSPQGTEAFF.